This T cell receptor beta chain appears in the sequencing data of a study of blood T cell repertoires in COVID-19. Study overall: Some COVID-19 samples were acute and others convalescent; all came from the United States, Italy and Spain.

Clones were read by immunoSEQ multiplex PCR, and TCRdb kept only the in-frame ones, dropping some. The table lists 200,000 to 250,000 clones, approximately 85% of them singletons. Per the germline V gene, CDR1 is LNHDA and CDR2 is SQIVND (reference sequence). V lost 4 bases and J lost 5; bases outside the gene matches: 8. The length of the CDR3 is 15 residues. The receptor's source is a woman aged 45-60 years with active or convalescent COVID-19. Sequencing was performed on peripheral blood. The V gene is TRBV19, the J gene TRBJ1-2; the match to TRBD1 covers 9 bases. CDR3 region: CASSRPGQGKYGYTF. Here the CDR3 DNA reads TGTGCCAGTAGTAGACCAGGACAGGGGAAGTATGGCTACACCTTC.